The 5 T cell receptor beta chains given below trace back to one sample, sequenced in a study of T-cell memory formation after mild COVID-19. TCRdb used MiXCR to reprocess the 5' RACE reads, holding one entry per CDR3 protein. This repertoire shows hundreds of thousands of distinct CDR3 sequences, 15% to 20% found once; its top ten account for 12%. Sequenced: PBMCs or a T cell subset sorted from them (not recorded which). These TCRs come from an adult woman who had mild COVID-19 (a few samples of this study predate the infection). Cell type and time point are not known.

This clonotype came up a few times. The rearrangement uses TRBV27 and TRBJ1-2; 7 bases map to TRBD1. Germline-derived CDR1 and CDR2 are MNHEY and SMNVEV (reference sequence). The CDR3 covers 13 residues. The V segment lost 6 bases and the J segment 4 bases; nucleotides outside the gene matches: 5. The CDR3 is CASRPGQIYGYTF. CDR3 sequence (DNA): TGTGCCAGCAGACCGGGACAGATCTATGGCTACACCTTC.

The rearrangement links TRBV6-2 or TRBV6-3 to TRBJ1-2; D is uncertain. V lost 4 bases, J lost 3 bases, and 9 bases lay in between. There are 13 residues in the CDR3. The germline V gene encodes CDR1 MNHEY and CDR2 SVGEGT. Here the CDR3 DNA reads TGTGCCAGCAGTTTCGCCACGTACTATGGCTACACCTTC. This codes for CASSFATYYGYTF.

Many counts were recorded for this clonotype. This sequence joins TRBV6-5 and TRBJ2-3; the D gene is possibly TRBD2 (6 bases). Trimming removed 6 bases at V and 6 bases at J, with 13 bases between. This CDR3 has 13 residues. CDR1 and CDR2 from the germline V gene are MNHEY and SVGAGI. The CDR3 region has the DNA TGTGCCAGCAGCTCCCCGGGGACTGATACGCAGTATTTT. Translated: CASSSPGTDTQYF.

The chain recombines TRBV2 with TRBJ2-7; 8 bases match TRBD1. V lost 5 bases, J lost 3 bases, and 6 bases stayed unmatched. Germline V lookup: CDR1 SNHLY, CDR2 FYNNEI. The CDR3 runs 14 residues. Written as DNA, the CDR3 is TGTGCCAGCAGTTCTAGGACAGGGATCTACGAGCAGTACTTC. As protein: CASSSRTGIYEQYF.

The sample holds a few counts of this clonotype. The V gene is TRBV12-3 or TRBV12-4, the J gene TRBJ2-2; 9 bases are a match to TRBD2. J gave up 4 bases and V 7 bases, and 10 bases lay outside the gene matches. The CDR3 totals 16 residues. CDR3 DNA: TGTGCCAGCACCATACCGGGACTAGCACGCACCGGGGAGCTGTTTTTT. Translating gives CASTIPGLARTGELFF.